This T cell receptor (beta chain) was recovered during a study of blood T cell repertoires in COVID-19. Study-level information: Samples came from the United States, Italy and Spain, spanning acute and convalescent COVID-19. In each case, the material was cDNA or gDNA derived from T cells, B-cell-depleted T cells, or PBMCs.

V was pared by 5 bases and J by 0 bases, with 8 bases between. Germline V CDR1 and CDR2: SQVTM, ANQGSEA. The CDR3 consists of 12 residues. Libraries were prepared by immunoSEQ multiplex PCR; TCRdb keeps only in-frame clonotypes and omits some of them. Of about 480,000 clones in the sample, about 88% were seen once. Sequenced sample: peripheral blood. The chain has TRBV29-1 and TRBJ2-7; unclear D gene. The source is a woman aged 50 to 60 with COVID-19, enrolled during active disease. The CDR3 sequence is CSVINSSYEQYF. In nucleotides, the CDR3 is TGCAGCGTTATTAACAGCTCCTACGAGCAGTACTTC.